Detailed here is one T cell receptor (beta chain). Antigen specificity is unknown. The sample belongs to a study of blood T cells in healthy people across ages. Study findings and constraints: Diversity of TCR beta correlated strongly with naive T cell percentage.

With a J-beta primer mix and a sample-barcoded 5' primer, a second PCR ran about 7 to 11 cycles. Per-sample output comprised a minimum of 2.5 million paired-end reads containing CDR3. TCRdb passed the 5' RACE reads through MiXCR, listing each CDR3 protein once. The sample has about 1.7 million distinct CDR3 sequences; about 30% are singletons. This CDR3 has 16 residues. The germline gives CDR1 SGHDN, CDR2 FVKESK. This sequence was found in a woman in her twenties or thirties in good health. The chain is built from TRBV14 and TRBJ2-7; D may match TRBD1 or TRBD2 (5 bases each). The J call could be wrong; TRBJ2-5 is a better fit for the DNA end. Material for sequencing was blood. CDR3 nucleotide sequence: TGTGCCAGCAGCCAAGGGACCCCGAGGGGCCAAGAGACCCAGTACTTC. Translating it yields CASSQGTPRGQETQYF.